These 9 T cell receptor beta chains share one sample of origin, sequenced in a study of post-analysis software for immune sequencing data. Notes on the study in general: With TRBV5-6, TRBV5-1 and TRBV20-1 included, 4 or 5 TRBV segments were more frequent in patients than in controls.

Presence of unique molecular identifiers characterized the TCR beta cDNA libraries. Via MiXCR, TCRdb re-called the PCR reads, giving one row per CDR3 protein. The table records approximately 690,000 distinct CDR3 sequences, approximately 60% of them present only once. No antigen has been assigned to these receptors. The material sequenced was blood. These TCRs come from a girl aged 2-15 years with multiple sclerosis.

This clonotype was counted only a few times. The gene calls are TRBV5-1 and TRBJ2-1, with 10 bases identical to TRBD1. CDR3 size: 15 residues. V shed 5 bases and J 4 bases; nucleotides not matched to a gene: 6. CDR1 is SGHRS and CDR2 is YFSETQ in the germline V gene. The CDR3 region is CASRTGTGAYNEQFF. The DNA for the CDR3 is TGCGCCAGCAGAACGGGGACAGGGGCATACAATGAGCAGTTCTTC.

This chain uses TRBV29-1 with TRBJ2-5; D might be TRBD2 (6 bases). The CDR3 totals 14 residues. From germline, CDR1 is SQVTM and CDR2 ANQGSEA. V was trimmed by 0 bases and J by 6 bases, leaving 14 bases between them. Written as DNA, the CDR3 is TGCAGCGTTGAAGACCATGTAGCGGACAAGACCCAGTACTTC. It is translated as CSVEDHVADKTQYF.

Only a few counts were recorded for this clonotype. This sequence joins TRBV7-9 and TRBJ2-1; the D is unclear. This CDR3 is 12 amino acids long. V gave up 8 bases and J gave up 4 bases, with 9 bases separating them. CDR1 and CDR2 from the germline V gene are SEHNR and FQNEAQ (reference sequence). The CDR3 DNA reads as TGTGCCAGCGCATGGGTATACAATGAGCAGTTCTTC. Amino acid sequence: CASAWVYNEQFF.

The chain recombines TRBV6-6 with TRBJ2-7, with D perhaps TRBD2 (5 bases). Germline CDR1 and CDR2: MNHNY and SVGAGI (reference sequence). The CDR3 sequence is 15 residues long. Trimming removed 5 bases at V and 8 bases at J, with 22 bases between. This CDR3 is CASSGQGLEVSKQYF. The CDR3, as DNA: TGTGCCAGCAGTGGCCAAGGACTGGAGGTGAGCAAGCAGTACTTC.

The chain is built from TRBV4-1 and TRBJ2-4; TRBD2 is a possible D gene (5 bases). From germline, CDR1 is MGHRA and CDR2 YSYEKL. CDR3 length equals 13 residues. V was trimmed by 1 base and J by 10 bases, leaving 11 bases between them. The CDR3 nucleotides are TGCGCCAGCAGCCAAGTGCGCGGGCTTATTCAGTACTTC. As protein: CASSQVRGLIQYF.

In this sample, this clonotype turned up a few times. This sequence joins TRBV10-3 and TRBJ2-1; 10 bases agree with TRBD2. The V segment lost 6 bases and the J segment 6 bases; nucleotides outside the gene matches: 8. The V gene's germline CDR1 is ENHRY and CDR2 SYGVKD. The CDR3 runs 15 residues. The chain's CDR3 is CAIRIGTSEANEQFF. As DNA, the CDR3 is TGTGCCATCAGGATCGGGACTAGCGAGGCCAATGAGCAGTTCTTC.

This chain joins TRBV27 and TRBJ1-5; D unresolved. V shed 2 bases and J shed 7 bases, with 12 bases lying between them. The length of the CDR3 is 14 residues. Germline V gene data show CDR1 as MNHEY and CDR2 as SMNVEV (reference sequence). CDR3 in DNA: TGTGCCAGCAGTTTAAAAGGGTTGGGGCAGCCCCAGCATTTT. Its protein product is CASSLKGLGQPQHF.

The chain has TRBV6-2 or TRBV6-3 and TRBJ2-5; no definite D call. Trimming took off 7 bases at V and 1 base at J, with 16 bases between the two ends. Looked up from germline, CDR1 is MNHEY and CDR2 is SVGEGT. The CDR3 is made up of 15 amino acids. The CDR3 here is CASTRVEAGQETQYF. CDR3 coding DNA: TGTGCCAGCACCCGGGTAGAGGCCGGCCAAGAGACCCAGTACTTC.

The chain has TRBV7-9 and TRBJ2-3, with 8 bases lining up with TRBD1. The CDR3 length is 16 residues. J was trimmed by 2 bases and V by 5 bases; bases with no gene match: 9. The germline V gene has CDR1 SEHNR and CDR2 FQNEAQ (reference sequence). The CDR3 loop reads CASSPRTGSTTDTQYF. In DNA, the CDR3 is TGTGCCAGCAGCCCTAGGACAGGGTCTACCACAGATACGCAGTATTTT. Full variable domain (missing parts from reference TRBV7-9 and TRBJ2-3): DTGVSQNPRHKITKRGQNVTFRCDPISEHNRLYWYRQTLGQGPEFLTYFQNEAQLEKSRLLSDRFSAERPKGSFSTLEIQRTEQGDSAMYLCASSPRTGSTTDTQYFGPGTRLTVL.